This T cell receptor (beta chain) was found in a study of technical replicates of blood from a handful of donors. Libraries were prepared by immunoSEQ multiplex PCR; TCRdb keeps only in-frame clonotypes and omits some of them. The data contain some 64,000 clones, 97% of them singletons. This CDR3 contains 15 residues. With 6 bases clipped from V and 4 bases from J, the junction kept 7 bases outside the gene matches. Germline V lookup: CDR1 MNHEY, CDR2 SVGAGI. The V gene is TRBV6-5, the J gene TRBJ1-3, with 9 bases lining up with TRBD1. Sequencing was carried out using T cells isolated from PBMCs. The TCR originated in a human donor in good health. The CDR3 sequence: CASSLGTGRGNTIYF. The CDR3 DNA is TGTGCCAGCAGCTTAGGGACAGGGAGGGGAAACACCATATATTTT.